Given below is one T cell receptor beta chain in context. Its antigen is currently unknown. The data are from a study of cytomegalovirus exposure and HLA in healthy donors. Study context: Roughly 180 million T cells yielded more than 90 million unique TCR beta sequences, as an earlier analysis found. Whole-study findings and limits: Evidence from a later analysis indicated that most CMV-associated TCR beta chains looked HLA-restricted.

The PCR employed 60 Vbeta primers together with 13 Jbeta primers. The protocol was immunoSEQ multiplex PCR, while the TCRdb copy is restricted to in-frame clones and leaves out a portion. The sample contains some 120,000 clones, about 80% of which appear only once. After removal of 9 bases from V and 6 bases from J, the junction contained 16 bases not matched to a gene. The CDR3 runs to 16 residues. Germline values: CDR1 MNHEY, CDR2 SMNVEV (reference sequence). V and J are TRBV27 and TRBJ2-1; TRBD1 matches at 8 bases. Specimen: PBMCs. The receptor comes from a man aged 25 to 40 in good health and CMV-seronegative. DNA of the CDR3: TGTGCCAGAAGTCTCAAAGGGGACAGGTTGGGCAATGAGCAGTTCTTC. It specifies CARSLKGDRLGNEQFF.